This T cell receptor beta chain stems from a study of blood T cell repertoires in COVID-19. The wider study: The United States, Italy and Spain were the sources of the acute and convalescent COVID-19 samples.

Sequencing used immunoSEQ multiplex PCR; TCRdb keeps in-frame clones, though not all of them. The data show around 300,000 clones, with 88% seen just once and around 2% held by the top ten. With 7 bases clipped from V and 2 bases from J, the junction kept 8 bases outside the gene matches. Germline V gene sequence: CDR1 MNHEY, CDR2 SVGAGI. The CDR3 is 14 amino acids. Study members were between about 18 and 100 years old and lived in 24 US regions. The material sequenced was PBMCs or T cells enriched from blood (not recorded which). This chain links TRBV6-5 with TRBJ2-7, with 7 bases identical to TRBD1. The origin of this receptor is a woman between 55 and 75 years old in a cohort exposed to, infected with or recovered from COVID-19 (not recorded which). Written as DNA, the CDR3 is TGTGCCAGCACCATCGGGACAGCCGCCTACGAGCAGTACTTC. Amino acid sequence: CASTIGTAAYEQYF.